These 8 T cell receptor beta chains were sequenced from one sample in a study of a mutant IDH1 vaccine in newly diagnosed glioma. Time point defined: baseline, week 1 (first vaccination visit). As to treatment: pre-vaccination baseline after standard-of-care therapy. The table came from immunoSEQ multiplex PCR; TCRdb's copy has only in-frame clones and leaves some out. The sample consists of about 59,000 clones, 75% to 95% of them appearing once. This specimen was PBMCs, taken from a glioma patient treated with radiotherapy, temozolomide or both. These receptors all come from a man aged 50-60 years with glioma.

The V gene is TRBV5-1, the J gene TRBJ2-7; 9 bases fit TRBD2. The germline V gene encodes CDR1 SGHRS and CDR2 YFSETQ. The trim removed 4 bases at V and 3 bases at J, leaving 5 bases unmatched. CDR3 length equals 14 residues. The CDR3 region is CASSVAAGGYEQYF. The CDR3 DNA reads as TGCGCCAGCAGCGTAGCAGCGGGAGGCTACGAGCAGTACTTC.

This rearrangement joins TRBV18 to TRBJ1-1, with a weak D call TRBD1 (5 bases). The V and J ends lost 2 bases and 4 bases respectively, with 14 bases between them. Germline CDR1 is KGHSH and CDR2 is LQKENI. The CDR3 runs to 15 residues. This chain's CDR3 is CASSPRRQISTEAFF. In DNA, the CDR3 is TGTGCCAGCTCACCAAGGAGACAGATATCCACTGAAGCTTTCTTT.

The J gene is TRBJ1-1, the V gene TRBV19; D not certain. CDR3 length equals 13 residues. CDR1 LNHDA and CDR2 SQIVND come from the germline V gene (reference sequence). The CDR3 is CASGLSELTEAFF. CDR3 DNA: TGTGCAAGTGGGCTATCGGAGCTCACTGAAGCTTTCTTT. The variable domain in full, completed from reference TRBV19 and TRBJ1-1, reads DGGITQSPKYLFRKEGQNVTLSCEQNLNHDAMYWYRQDPGQGLRLIYYSQIVNDFQKGDIAEGYSVSREKKESFPLTVTSAQKNPTAFYLCASGLSELTEAFFGQGTRLTVV.

This clone was observed a single time. This chain links TRBV5-5 with TRBJ1-1; 7 nucleotides line up with TRBD1. J was trimmed by 2 bases and V by 0 bases; bases with no gene match: 4. The CDR3 consists of 15 residues. Germline V gene lookup returns CDR1 SGHKS and CDR2 YYEKEE (reference sequence). The DNA of the CDR3 is TGTGCCAGCAGCTTGGAGGGGGCCCTTAACACTGAAGCTTTCTTT. It encodes CASSLEGALNTEAFF.

The chain recombines TRBV28 with TRBJ1-3; the D gene is possibly TRBD1 (6 bases). Germline V gives CDR1 MDHEN, CDR2 SYDVKM. This CDR3 region has 16 residues. V lost 6 bases, J lost 2 bases, and 17 bases lay in between. This CDR3 is CASSLVGGGAGNTIYF. DNA for the CDR3: TGTGCCAGCAGCCTAGTCGGGGGCGGTGCTGGAAACACCATATATTTT.

This chain joins TRBV30 and TRBJ2-5, with a tentative D call TRBD1 (5 bases). Trimming took 0 bases from V and 2 from J, leaving 13 bases between them. The germline gives CDR1 GTSNPN, CDR2 SVGIG (reference sequence). There are 15 residues in the CDR3. The CDR3: CAWSVLGRAQETQYF. The DNA for the CDR3 is TGTGCCTGGAGTGTTTTGGGCAGGGCTCAAGAGACCCAGTACTTC.

V usage is TRBV7-3 and J usage is TRBJ1-1, with 11 bases matching TRBD1. The J segment lost 0 bases and the V segment lost 5 bases, leaving 11 bases of the junction unmatched. Germline CDR1 reads SGHTA; CDR2 reads FQGTGA. The CDR3 is 18 residues long. The CDR3 DNA sequence: TGTGCCAGCAGCAAAGGTGGACAGGGGGCGGGAATGAACACTGAAGCTTTCTTT. Encoded protein: CASSKGGQGAGMNTEAFF.

This chain links TRBV11-2 with TRBJ1-1; D is unresolved. The CDR3 is 15 residues long. V gave up 3 bases and J gave up 1 base, with 12 bases separating them. Germline V CDR1 and CDR2: SGHAT, FQNNGV. The CDR3 loop reads CASSLYGSTNTEAFF. The CDR3 nucleotides read TGTGCCAGCAGCTTGTACGGTAGTACGAACACTGAAGCTTTCTTT.